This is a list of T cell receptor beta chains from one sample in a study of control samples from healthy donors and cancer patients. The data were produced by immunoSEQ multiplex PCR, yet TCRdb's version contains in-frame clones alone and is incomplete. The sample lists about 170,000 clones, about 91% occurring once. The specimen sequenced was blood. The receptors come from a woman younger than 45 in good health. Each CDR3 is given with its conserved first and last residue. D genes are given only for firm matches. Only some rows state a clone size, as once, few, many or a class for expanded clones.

CDR3nt: TGTGCCAGTAGTCGGCAGACAGGGGGCGAGGCGCTTACCTTT
CDR3aa: CASSRQTGGEALTF
d_gene: TRBD1
j_gene: TRBJ1-1
abundance: -
v_gene: TRBV19

CDR3nt: TGTGCCAGCAGTTTATCGCCATACTACAATGAGCAGTTCTTC
CDR3aa: CASSLSPYYNEQFF
d_gene: -
j_gene: TRBJ2-1
abundance: -
v_gene: TRBV27

CDR3nt: TGTGCCAGCAGCTTGAACCTCGAGCAGTACTTC
CDR3aa: CASSLNLEQYF
d_gene: -
j_gene: TRBJ2-7
abundance: -
v_gene: TRBV5-6

CDR3nt: TGTGCCAGCACCCCCCCCACGAGGCCCAGCTCCTACAATGAGCAGTTCTTC
CDR3aa: CASTPPTRPSSYNEQFF
d_gene: -
j_gene: TRBJ2-1
abundance: -
v_gene: TRBV7-9

CDR3nt: TGCGCCAGCAGGGAAAGCGGGGGGGCCGGGGAGACCCAGTACTTC
CDR3aa: CASRESGGAGETQYF
d_gene: TRBD2
j_gene: TRBJ2-5
abundance: -
v_gene: TRBV10-2

CDR3nt: TGCGCCAGCAGCTTGGGAAGCGGGAGGGCCATCTACGAGCAGTACTTC
CDR3aa: CASSLGSGRAIYEQYF
d_gene: TRBD2
j_gene: TRBJ2-7
abundance: -
v_gene: TRBV5-1

CDR3nt: TGTGCCATCGGCCGGGACGGACCACAAGAGACCCAGTACTTC
CDR3aa: CAIGRDGPQETQYF
d_gene: -
j_gene: TRBJ2-5
abundance: once
v_gene: TRBV10-3

CDR3nt: TGTGCCAGCAGCTTACATACAGGGGATGACTATGGCTACACCTTC
CDR3aa: CASSLHTGDDYGYTF
d_gene: TRBD1
j_gene: TRBJ1-2
abundance: -
v_gene: TRBV7-6

CDR3nt: TGTGCCAGCAGCCGTGGCACCGGGGAGCTGTTTTTT
CDR3aa: CASSRGTGELFF
d_gene: -
j_gene: TRBJ2-2
abundance: -
v_gene: TRBV27

CDR3nt: TGTGCCAGCAGCTCATTGGGGGCAGAGAGCTCTGGGGCCAACGTCCTGACTTTC
CDR3aa: CASSSLGAESSGANVLTF
d_gene: -
j_gene: TRBJ2-6
abundance: -
v_gene: TRBV7-9

CDR3nt: TGTGCCAGCAGCTCCAGCATCTACGAGCAGTACTTC
CDR3aa: CASSSSIYEQYF
d_gene: -
j_gene: TRBJ2-7
abundance: once
v_gene: TRBV28

CDR3nt: TGTGCCAACTTACAGGGACGAGGCTATGGCTACACCTTC
CDR3aa: CANLQGRGYGYTF
d_gene: -
j_gene: TRBJ1-2
abundance: -
v_gene: TRBV10-3

CDR3nt: TGCGCCAGCAGCGAGAGAGGTAGAGCTAATGAAAAACTGTTTTTT
CDR3aa: CASSERGRANEKLFF
d_gene: -
j_gene: TRBJ1-4
abundance: -
v_gene: TRBV5-1

CDR3nt: TGTGCCAGCAGCGTATCCGGACAGGGTGAACCCTACAATGAGCAGTTCTTC
CDR3aa: CASSVSGQGEPYNEQFF
d_gene: TRBD1
j_gene: TRBJ2-1
abundance: -
v_gene: TRBV9

CDR3nt: TGTGCCAGCAGGGGTGGACAGGGCTCTGGAAACACCATATATTTT
CDR3aa: CASRGGQGSGNTIYF
d_gene: TRBD1
j_gene: TRBJ1-3
abundance: -
v_gene: TRBV6-5

CDR3nt: TGTGCCACCAGTGATCGGACCGGGACAGGGTATGGCTACACCTTC
CDR3aa: CATSDRTGTGYGYTF
d_gene: TRBD1
j_gene: TRBJ1-2
abundance: -
v_gene: TRBV24-1

CDR3nt: TGTGCCAGCACCCCCCCCAGGGGAGCTTTCACCGGGGAGCTGTTTTTT
CDR3aa: CASTPPRGAFTGELFF
d_gene: -
j_gene: TRBJ2-2
abundance: -
v_gene: TRBV5-4

CDR3nt: TGCAGTGCTAGTGGCTTCAGCACAGATACGCAGTATTTT
CDR3aa: CSASGFSTDTQYF
d_gene: -
j_gene: TRBJ2-3
abundance: -
v_gene: TRBV20-1

CDR3nt: TGTGCCAGCAGTTCGGTAGGGACTAGCGGGATTGGGGAGACCCAGTACTTC
CDR3aa: CASSSVGTSGIGETQYF
d_gene: TRBD2
j_gene: TRBJ2-5
abundance: -
v_gene: TRBV27

CDR3nt: TGTGCCAGCAAGAACCCATACAGGGGATCTGGAAACACCATATATTTT
CDR3aa: CASKNPYRGSGNTIYF
d_gene: TRBD1
j_gene: TRBJ1-3
abundance: -
v_gene: TRBV6-4

CDR3nt: TGTGCCAGCAGCTTGGTTGATCGAGCGGAGTCTGAAAACATTCAGTACTTC
CDR3aa: CASSLVDRAESENIQYF
d_gene: -
j_gene: TRBJ2-4
abundance: -
v_gene: TRBV5-6

CDR3nt: TGTGCCAGCAGCTTAGTCCCCACCGGGGAGCTGTTTTTT
CDR3aa: CASSLVPTGELFF
d_gene: -
j_gene: TRBJ2-2
abundance: -
v_gene: TRBV11-2

CDR3nt: TGTGCCAGTAGTATGTGGCCAGGGAACAATGAGCAGTTCTTC
CDR3aa: CASSMWPGNNEQFF
d_gene: -
j_gene: TRBJ2-1
abundance: -
v_gene: TRBV19

CDR3nt: TGTGCCAGCAGTCGACAGGGGAGCGCTGGGGCCAACGTCCTGACTTTC
CDR3aa: CASSRQGSAGANVLTF
d_gene: TRBD1
j_gene: TRBJ2-6
abundance: -
v_gene: TRBV6-6

CDR3nt: TGTGCCACGTTACAGGGGGGCACTGAAGCTTTCTTT
CDR3aa: CATLQGGTEAFF
d_gene: TRBD1
j_gene: TRBJ1-1
abundance: -
v_gene: TRBV10-3

CDR3nt: TGCGCCAGCAGTGAGTCTGGGAACAATCAGCCCCAGCATTTT
CDR3aa: CASSESGNNQPQHF
d_gene: -
j_gene: TRBJ1-5
abundance: -
v_gene: TRBV10-2

CDR3nt: TGTGCCAGCAGCCCCGGACCCGCGGGCTACACCTTC
CDR3aa: CASSPGPAGYTF
d_gene: -
j_gene: TRBJ1-2
abundance: -
v_gene: TRBV6-5

CDR3nt: TGTGCCAGCAGCCAAGATCCTCGCTCGTCAGATACGCAGTATTTT
CDR3aa: CASSQDPRSSDTQYF
d_gene: -
j_gene: TRBJ2-3
abundance: -
v_gene: TRBV4-2

CDR3nt: TGTGCCAGCAGCGTTGGGGGGTGGGCCACTGAAGCTTTCTTT
CDR3aa: CASSVGGWATEAFF
d_gene: -
j_gene: TRBJ1-1
abundance: -
v_gene: TRBV28

CDR3nt: TGTGCCAGCAGCCACGATTACATTCACGGGGAGGGTAACAACATTCAGTACTTC
CDR3aa: CASSHDYIHGEGNNIQYF
d_gene: TRBD2
j_gene: TRBJ2-4
abundance: once
v_gene: TRBV4-2

CDR3nt: TGTGCCAGCAGTATCAGGGGAGGGGACACTGAAGCTTTCTTT
CDR3aa: CASSIRGGDTEAFF
d_gene: -
j_gene: TRBJ1-1
abundance: -
v_gene: TRBV28

CDR3nt: TGTGCCAGTAAAATGACTAGTCCAGCCGGGGAGCTGTTTTTT
CDR3aa: CASKMTSPAGELFF
d_gene: -
j_gene: TRBJ2-2
abundance: -
v_gene: TRBV19

CDR3nt: TGTGCCACCAGTGATCCAGGGTCTGGGGCCAACGTCCTGACTTTC
CDR3aa: CATSDPGSGANVLTF
d_gene: -
j_gene: TRBJ2-6
abundance: once
v_gene: TRBV24-1

CDR3nt: TGTGCCAGCAGCCTATGGTACAGGTCTGAAGCTTTCTTT
CDR3aa: CASSLWYRSEAFF
d_gene: -
j_gene: TRBJ1-1
abundance: few
v_gene: TRBV5-6

CDR3nt: TGTGCCAGCAGCGTAGCATCCCATTATGGCTACACCTTC
CDR3aa: CASSVASHYGYTF
d_gene: -
j_gene: TRBJ1-2
abundance: -
v_gene: TRBV9

CDR3nt: TGTGCCAGCGGGAGCTCCTACAATGAGCAGTTCTTC
CDR3aa: CASGSSYNEQFF
d_gene: -
j_gene: TRBJ2-1
abundance: few
v_gene: TRBV6-6

CDR3nt: TGTGCCAGCAGCTCCCAGGGAGGGGGGAAGACCGGGGAGCTGTTTTTT
CDR3aa: CASSSQGGGKTGELFF
d_gene: -
j_gene: TRBJ2-2
abundance: -
v_gene: TRBV7-2

CDR3nt: TGTGCCAGCAGCCAAGGATTTACTCCTCCTTTGGAGACCCAGTACTTC
CDR3aa: CASSQGFTPPLETQYF
d_gene: -
j_gene: TRBJ2-5
abundance: -
v_gene: TRBV14

CDR3nt: TGTGCCAGCAGTGACCAGGCCGGCACAGATACGCAGTATTTT
CDR3aa: CASSDQAGTDTQYF
d_gene: -
j_gene: TRBJ2-3
abundance: -
v_gene: TRBV6-4

CDR3nt: TGTGCCAGCAGCACCGGACTAGCGGGGCCCACAGATACGCAGTATTTT
CDR3aa: CASSTGLAGPTDTQYF
d_gene: TRBD2
j_gene: TRBJ2-3
abundance: -
v_gene: TRBV9

CDR3nt: TGTGCCAGCTCACCAACATCAGGACAGGGCTACACCTTC
CDR3aa: CASSPTSGQGYTF
d_gene: -
j_gene: TRBJ1-2
abundance: -
v_gene: TRBV18

CDR3nt: TGTGCCATCGCGGGAGCTCAGAACACTGAAGCTTTCTTT
CDR3aa: CAIAGAQNTEAFF
d_gene: -
j_gene: TRBJ1-1
abundance: -
v_gene: TRBV6-5

CDR3nt: TGTGCCAGCAGTTACGGGCATGAGCAGTTCTTC
CDR3aa: CASSYGHEQFF
d_gene: -
j_gene: TRBJ2-1
abundance: -
v_gene: TRBV6-5

CDR3nt: TGTGCCAGCAGTTTTCAAAGGGGGGCCTACGAGCAGTACTTC
CDR3aa: CASSFQRGAYEQYF
d_gene: -
j_gene: TRBJ2-7
abundance: once
v_gene: TRBV6-5

CDR3nt: TGTGCCAGCAGTCAGGGGACTAGCGGAGCCTACGAGCAGTACTTC
CDR3aa: CASSQGTSGAYEQYF
d_gene: TRBD2
j_gene: TRBJ2-7
abundance: once
v_gene: TRBV27

CDR3nt: TGTGCCAGCAGCCCCGGGGACCGTTCACAGTATTTT
CDR3aa: CASSPGDRSQYF
d_gene: -
j_gene: TRBJ2-3
abundance: -
v_gene: TRBV3-1/TRBV3-2

CDR3nt: TGTGCCAGCAGCTTAAACAGGGTGAGCTATGGCTACACCTTC
CDR3aa: CASSLNRVSYGYTF
d_gene: -
j_gene: TRBJ1-2
abundance: -
v_gene: TRBV2

CDR3nt: TGTGCCAGCAGCTTAGCCACAGGGCTGGCAGAATCACCCCTCCACTTT
CDR3aa: CASSLATGLAESPLHF
d_gene: -
j_gene: TRBJ1-6
abundance: -
v_gene: TRBV7-8

CDR3nt: TGTGCCAGCAGCCAAACGGGACAGGGGAATAATTCACCCCTCCACTTT
CDR3aa: CASSQTGQGNNSPLHF
d_gene: TRBD1
j_gene: TRBJ1-6
abundance: -
v_gene: TRBV13

CDR3nt: TGTGCCAGCAGCAGTGGGACAGCCTATGGCTACACCTTC
CDR3aa: CASSSGTAYGYTF
d_gene: TRBD1
j_gene: TRBJ1-2
abundance: -
v_gene: TRBV7-9

CDR3nt: TGTGCCAGTAGTAAGTGGCTGGCAGGGCAGGGGTATGGCTACACCTTC
CDR3aa: CASSKWLAGQGYGYTF
d_gene: -
j_gene: TRBJ1-2
abundance: -
v_gene: TRBV19

CDR3nt: TGTGCCAGCAGCCGTAGGGACAGATACACTGAAGCTTTCTTT
CDR3aa: CASSRRDRYTEAFF
d_gene: TRBD1
j_gene: TRBJ1-1
abundance: few
v_gene: TRBV5-6

CDR3nt: TGTGCCAGCAGCTTATATACAGGCACTCCAGATACGCAGTATTTT
CDR3aa: CASSLYTGTPDTQYF
d_gene: -
j_gene: TRBJ2-3
abundance: -
v_gene: TRBV5-6